This T cell receptor beta chain emerged from a study of neurological immune-mediated disorders. This clonotype came up many times. Its target is unknown. V dropped 7 bases and J dropped 5; count of bases not matched to a gene: 13. The CDR3 loop spans 15 amino acids. The germline V gene has CDR1 SQVTM and CDR2 ANQGSEA. 5'RACE generated cDNA with 10-nucleotide random UMIs. Whenever a sequencing run was performed, it yielded over 170 million TCR-beta sequences from 15-18 subjects. TCRdb re-derived calls from the 5' RACE reads in MiXCR, one entry per CDR3 protein. Of approximately 24,000 distinct CDR3 sequences listed, roughly 13% are singletons. Notes on the study in general: Healthy controls had more TCR clonal expansion than multiple sclerosis, which showed the least, whereas HTLV-1-associated myelopathy showed the most.

The sequenced sample consisted of PBMCs. The chain couples TRBV29-1 to TRBJ2-3, with 9 nucleotides matching TRBD1. This TCR was recovered from a woman aged 35 to 49 with HTLV-1-associated myelopathy (HAM/TSP). The CDR3 sequence: CSAFSGQGLEDTQYF. The CDR3, as DNA: TGCAGCGCCTTCTCTGGACAGGGGTTAGAAGATACGCAGTATTTT.